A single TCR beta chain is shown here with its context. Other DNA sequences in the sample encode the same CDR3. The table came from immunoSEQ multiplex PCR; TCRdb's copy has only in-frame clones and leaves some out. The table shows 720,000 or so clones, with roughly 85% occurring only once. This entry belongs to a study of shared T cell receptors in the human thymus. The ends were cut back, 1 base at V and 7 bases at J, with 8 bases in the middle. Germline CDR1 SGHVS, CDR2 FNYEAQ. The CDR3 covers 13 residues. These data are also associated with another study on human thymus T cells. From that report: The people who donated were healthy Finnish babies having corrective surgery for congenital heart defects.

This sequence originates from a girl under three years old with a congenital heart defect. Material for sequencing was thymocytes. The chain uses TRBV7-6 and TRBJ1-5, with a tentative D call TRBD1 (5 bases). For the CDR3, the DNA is TGTGCCAGCAGCTTAGGCGGGGGGCAGCCCCAGCATTTT. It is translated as CASSLGGGQPQHF.